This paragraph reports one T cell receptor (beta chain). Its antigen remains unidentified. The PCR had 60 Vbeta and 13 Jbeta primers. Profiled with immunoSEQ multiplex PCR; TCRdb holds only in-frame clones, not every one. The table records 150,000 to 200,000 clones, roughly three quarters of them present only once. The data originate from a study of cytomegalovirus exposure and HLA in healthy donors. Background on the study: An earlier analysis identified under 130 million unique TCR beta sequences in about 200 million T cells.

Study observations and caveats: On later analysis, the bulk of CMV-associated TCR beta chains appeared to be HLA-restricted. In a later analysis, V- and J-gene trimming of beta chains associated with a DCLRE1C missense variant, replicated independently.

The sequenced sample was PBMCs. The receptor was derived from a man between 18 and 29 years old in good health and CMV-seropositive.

The CDR3, as DNA: TGTGCCAGCAGTTACCAGGGGCAAGGAACTGAAGCTTTCTTT. Translating gives CASSYQGQGTEAFF. The chain combines TRBV6-5 with TRBJ1-1; D might be TRBD1 (6 bases). The CDR3 has 14 amino acids. Germline values: CDR1 MNHEY, CDR2 SVGAGI. V was cut by 2 bases and J by 5 bases, with 12 bases left in between.